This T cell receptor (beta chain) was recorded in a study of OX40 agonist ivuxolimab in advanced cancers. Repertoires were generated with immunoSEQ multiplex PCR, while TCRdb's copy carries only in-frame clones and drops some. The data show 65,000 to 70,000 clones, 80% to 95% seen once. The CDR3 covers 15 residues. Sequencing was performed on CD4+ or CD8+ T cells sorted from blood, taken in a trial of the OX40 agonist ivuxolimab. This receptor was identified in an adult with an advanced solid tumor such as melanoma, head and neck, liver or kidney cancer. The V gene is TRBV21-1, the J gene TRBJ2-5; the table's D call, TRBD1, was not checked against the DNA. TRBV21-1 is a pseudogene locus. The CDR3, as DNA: TGTGCCAGCAGGTCAGGCTACACTTTCTCTGAGACCCAGTACTTC. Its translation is CASRSGYTFSETQYF.